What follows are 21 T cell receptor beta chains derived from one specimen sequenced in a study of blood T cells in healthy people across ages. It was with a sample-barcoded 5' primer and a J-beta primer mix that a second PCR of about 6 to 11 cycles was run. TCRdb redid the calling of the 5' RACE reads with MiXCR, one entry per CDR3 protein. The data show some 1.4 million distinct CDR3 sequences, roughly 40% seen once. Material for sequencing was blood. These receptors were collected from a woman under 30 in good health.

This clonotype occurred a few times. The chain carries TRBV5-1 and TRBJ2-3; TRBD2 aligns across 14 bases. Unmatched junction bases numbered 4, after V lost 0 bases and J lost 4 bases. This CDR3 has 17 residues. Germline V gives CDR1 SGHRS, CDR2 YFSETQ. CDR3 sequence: CASSLGLAGGLSDTQYF. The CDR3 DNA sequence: TGCGCCAGCAGCTTGGGACTAGCGGGAGGGCTGTCAGATACGCAGTATTTT.

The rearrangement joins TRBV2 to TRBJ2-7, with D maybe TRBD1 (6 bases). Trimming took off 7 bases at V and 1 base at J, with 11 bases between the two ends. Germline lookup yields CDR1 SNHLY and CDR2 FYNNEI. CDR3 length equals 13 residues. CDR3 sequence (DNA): TGTGCCAGCACCGACAGGTTATCCTACGAGCAGTACTTC. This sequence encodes CASTDRLSYEQYF.

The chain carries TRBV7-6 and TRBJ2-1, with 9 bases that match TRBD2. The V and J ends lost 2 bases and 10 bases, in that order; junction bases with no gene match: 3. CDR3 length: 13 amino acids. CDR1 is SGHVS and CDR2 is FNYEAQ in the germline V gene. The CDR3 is CASSLKTSGEQFF. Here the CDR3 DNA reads TGTGCCAGCAGCTTAAAAACTAGCGGGGAGCAGTTCTTC.

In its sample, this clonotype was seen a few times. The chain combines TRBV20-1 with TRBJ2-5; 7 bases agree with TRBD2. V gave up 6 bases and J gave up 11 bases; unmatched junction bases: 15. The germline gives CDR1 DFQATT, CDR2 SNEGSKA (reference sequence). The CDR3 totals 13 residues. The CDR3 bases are TGCAGTGCCCCCTCGAGCGGGGAAATAAGGCAGTACTTC. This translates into CSAPSSGEIRQYF.

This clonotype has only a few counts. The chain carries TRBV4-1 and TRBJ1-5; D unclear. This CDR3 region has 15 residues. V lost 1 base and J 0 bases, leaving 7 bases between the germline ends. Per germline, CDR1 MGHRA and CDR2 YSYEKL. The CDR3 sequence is CASSQVKGSNQPQHF. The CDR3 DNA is TGCGCCAGCAGCCAAGTTAAGGGTAGCAATCAGCCCCAGCATTTT.

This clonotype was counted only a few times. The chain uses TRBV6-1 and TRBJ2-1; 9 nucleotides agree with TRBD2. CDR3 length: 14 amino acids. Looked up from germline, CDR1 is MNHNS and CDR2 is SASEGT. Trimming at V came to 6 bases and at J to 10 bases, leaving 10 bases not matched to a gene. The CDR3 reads CASREGLARGEQFF. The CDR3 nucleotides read TGTGCCAGCAGGGAGGGACTAGCCCGGGGGGAGCAGTTCTTC.

CDR3 DNA sequence: TGTGCCAGTAGTATGCAGGGGATCTACGAGCAGTACTTC. Protein product: CASSMQGIYEQYF. The V and J genes are TRBV19 and TRBJ2-7, with D possibly being TRBD1 (6 bases). Trimming removed 3 bases from V and 3 bases from J, with 9 bases in between. Germline CDR1 LNHDA, CDR2 SQIVND (reference sequence). The CDR3 covers 13 residues.

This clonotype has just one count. This chain's CDR3 is CASGRDISIQETQYF. The CDR3 DNA reads as TGTGCTAGTGGTAGGGACATCTCTATCCAAGAGACCCAGTACTTC. This rearrangement joins TRBV12-5 to TRBJ2-5; a weak D match, TRBD1 (6 bases). The length of the CDR3 is 15 residues. V lost 5 bases to trimming and J lost 1 base, with 14 bases between them. Germline lookup yields CDR1 LGHNT and CDR2 FRNRAP.

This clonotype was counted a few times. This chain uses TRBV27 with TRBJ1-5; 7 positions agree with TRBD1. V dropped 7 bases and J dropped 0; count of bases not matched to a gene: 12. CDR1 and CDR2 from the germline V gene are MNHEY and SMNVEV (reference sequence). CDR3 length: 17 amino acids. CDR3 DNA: TGTGCCAGCAAACCCACTAACAGGGGTTATAGCAATCAGCCCCAGCATTTT. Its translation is CASKPTNRGYSNQPQHF.

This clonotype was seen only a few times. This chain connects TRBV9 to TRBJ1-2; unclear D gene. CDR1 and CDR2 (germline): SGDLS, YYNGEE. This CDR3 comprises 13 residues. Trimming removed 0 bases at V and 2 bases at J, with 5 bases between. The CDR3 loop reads CASSVETNYGYTF. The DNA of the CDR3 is TGTGCCAGCAGCGTAGAGACGAACTATGGCTACACCTTC.

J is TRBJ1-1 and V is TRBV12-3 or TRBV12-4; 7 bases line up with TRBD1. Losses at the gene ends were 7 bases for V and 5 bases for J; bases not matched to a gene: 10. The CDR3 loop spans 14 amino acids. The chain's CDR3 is CASNPSGGGTEAFF. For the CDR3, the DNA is TGTGCCAGCAATCCATCAGGGGGAGGGACTGAAGCTTTCTTT.

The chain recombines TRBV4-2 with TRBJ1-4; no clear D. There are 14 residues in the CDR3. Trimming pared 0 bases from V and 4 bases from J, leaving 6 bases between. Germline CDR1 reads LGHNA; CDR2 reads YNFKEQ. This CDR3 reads CASSQEVLNEKLFF. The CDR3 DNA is TGTGCCAGCAGCCAAGAAGTTCTTAATGAAAAACTGTTTTTT.

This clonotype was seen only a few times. The CDR3 DNA sequence: TGTGCCAGCAGCCAGGACCAGGGGTATGGGGCCAACGTCCTGACTTTC. It specifies CASSQDQGYGANVLTF. The rearrangement links TRBV4-2 to TRBJ2-6; TRBD1 is a possible D gene (6 bases). The CDR3 consists of 16 residues. V lost 3 bases and J lost 3, with 12 bases in between. CDR1 LGHNA and CDR2 YNFKEQ come from the germline V gene.

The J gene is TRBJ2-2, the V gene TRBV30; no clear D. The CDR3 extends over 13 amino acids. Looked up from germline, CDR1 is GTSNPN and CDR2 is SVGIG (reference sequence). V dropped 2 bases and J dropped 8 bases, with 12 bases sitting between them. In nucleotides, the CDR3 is TGTGCCTGGAGTCCGACGGTGACTGGGGAGCTGTTTTTT. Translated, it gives CAWSPTVTGELFF.

The DNA of the CDR3 is TGTGCCAGCAGTGAAGCCTGGGGACTCCCCAACACTGAAGCTTTCTTT. This codes for CASSEAWGLPNTEAFF. The rearrangement joins TRBV6-1 to TRBJ1-1; possible D gene TRBD1, 5 bases. The CDR3 has 16 amino acids. The V gene's germline CDR1 is MNHNS and CDR2 SASEGT. V dropped 0 bases and J dropped 2 bases, with 13 bases sitting between them.

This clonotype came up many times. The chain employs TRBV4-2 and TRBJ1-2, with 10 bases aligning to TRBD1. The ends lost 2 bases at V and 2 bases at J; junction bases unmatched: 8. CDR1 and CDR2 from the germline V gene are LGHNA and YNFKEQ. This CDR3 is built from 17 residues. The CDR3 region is CASSQTSTGGVNYGYTF. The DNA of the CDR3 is TGTGCCAGCAGCCAAACATCGACAGGGGGCGTGAACTATGGCTACACCTTC.

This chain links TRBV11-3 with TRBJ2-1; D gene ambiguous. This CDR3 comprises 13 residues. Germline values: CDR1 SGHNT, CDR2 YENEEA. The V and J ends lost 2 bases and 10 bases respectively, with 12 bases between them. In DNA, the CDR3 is TGTGCCAGCAGCTTATCCCCTCTCAGGGAGCAGTTCTTC. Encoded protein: CASSLSPLREQFF.

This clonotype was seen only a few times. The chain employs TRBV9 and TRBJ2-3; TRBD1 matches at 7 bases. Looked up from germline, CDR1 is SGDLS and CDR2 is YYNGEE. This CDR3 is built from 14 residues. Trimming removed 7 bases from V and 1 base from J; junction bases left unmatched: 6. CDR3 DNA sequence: TGTGCCAGCCAACAGGGGTTGGGCACAGATACGCAGTATTTT. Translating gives CASQQGLGTDTQYF.

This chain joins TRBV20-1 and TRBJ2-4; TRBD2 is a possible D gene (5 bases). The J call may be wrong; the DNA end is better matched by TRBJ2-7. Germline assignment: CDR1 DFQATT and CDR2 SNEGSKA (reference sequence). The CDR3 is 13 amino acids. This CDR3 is CSARDPLALEQYF. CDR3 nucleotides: TGCAGTGCTAGAGATCCCCTAGCTCTCGAGCAGTACTTC.

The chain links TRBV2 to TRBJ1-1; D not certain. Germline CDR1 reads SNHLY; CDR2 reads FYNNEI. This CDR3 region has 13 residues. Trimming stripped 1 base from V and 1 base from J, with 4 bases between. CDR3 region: CASSEEGNTEAFF. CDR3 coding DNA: TGTGCCAGCAGTGAAGAGGGGAACACTGAAGCTTTCTTT.

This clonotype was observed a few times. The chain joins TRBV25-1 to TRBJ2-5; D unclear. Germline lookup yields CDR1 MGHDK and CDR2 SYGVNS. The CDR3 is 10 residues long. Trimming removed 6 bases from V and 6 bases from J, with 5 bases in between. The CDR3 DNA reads TGTGCCAGCAGGGAACAGACCCAGTACTTC. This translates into CASREQTQYF.